The entry below gives a single T cell receptor beta chain sequence along with its context. As for time point: newly diagnosed GD, antithyroid drugs for less than 3 months. PBMC RNA was the source of the TCR library. Clinicians diagnosed Graves' disease using American Thyroid Association guidelines. The data belong to a study of regulatory T cells in long-lasting Graves disease. Arm-PCR of CDR3 regions and iRepertoire HTBI primers were used to build TCR beta libraries. A single record per CDR3 protein comes from TCRdb applying MiXCR to the multiplex PCR reads. Of 400,000 to 500,000 distinct CDR3 sequences listed, approximately 16% were seen once; the top ten hold around 11%. The V gene's germline CDR1 is MNHEY and CDR2 SMNVEV (reference sequence). There are 13 residues in the CDR3. V dropped 5 bases and J dropped 3 bases, with 11 bases sitting between them. Separately, the same data were catalogued under a study of T cells in Graves' hyperthyroidism and ophthalmopathy. That investigation notes: A set of HTBI primers served as the primers for a first-round RT-PCR of the TCR CDR3. It was a median roughly 6.5 months before onset that the model predicted ophthalmopathy.

This TCR derives from a woman aged 25-40 years with Graves disease. The rearrangement uses TRBV27 and TRBJ2-7; D gene unclear. The sequencing here drew on peripheral blood mononuclear cells (PBMCs), taken at new diagnosis, from a patient treated with antithyroid drugs. CDR3 protein: CASSAKGLYEQYF. CDR3 bases: TGTGCCAGCAGTGCCAAAGGCCTCTACGAGCAGTACTTC.